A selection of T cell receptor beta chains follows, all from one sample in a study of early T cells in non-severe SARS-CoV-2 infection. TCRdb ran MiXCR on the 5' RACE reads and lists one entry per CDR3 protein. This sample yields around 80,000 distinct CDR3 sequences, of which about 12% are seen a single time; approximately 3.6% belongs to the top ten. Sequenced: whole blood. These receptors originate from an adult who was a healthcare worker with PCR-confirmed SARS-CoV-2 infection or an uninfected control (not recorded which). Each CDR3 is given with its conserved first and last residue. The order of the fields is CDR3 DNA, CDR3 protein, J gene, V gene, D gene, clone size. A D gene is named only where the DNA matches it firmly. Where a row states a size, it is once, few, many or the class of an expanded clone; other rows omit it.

DNA: TGCAGTGCTACCGGGACGCCGGTTGTAGGTCAAGAGACCCAGTACTTC; CDR3: CSATGTPVVGQETQYF; J: TRBJ2-5; V: TRBV20-1; D: -; size: few
DNA: TGTGCCAGCAGCCAAGGGACTAGTGACGAGCAGTACTTC; CDR3: CASSQGTSDEQYF; J: TRBJ2-7; V: TRBV3-1; D: TRBD2; size: many
DNA: TGCAGTGCTGCGGAGGGTGCCTATGGCTACACCTTC; CDR3: CSAAEGAYGYTF; J: TRBJ1-2; V: TRBV20-1; D: -; size: -
DNA: TGTGCCAGCAGCGCGGGGGGAGACACGCAGTATTTT; CDR3: CASSAGGDTQYF; J: TRBJ2-3; V: TRBV2; D: TRBD2; size: -
DNA: TGTGCCAGTAGTCCGGTCAGCGGGGCCTACAATGAGCAGTTCTTC; CDR3: CASSPVSGAYNEQFF; J: TRBJ2-1; V: TRBV19; D: TRBD2; size: -
DNA: TGTGCCAGCAGCCTTGATAGTAGCGGAAGGGGGCAGTACTTC; CDR3: CASSLDSSGRGQYF; J: TRBJ2-7; V: TRBV28; D: -; size: -
DNA: TGTGCCATCAGTGACCGGGACCGGACCTACGAGCAGTACTTC; CDR3: CAISDRDRTYEQYF; J: TRBJ2-7; V: TRBV10-3; D: -; size: many
DNA: TGCAGTGCTAGCTTTAGGGGAAACACCATATATTTT; CDR3: CSASFRGNTIYF; J: TRBJ1-3; V: TRBV20-1; D: -; size: many
DNA: TGTGCCAGCAGCTTACTGGGCGACGGGATCTACGAGCAGTACTTC; CDR3: CASSLLGDGIYEQYF; J: TRBJ2-7; V: TRBV7-2; D: -; size: -
DNA: TGTGCCAGCAGCTTCCGGGACAGGGGGACAGATACGCAGTATTTT; CDR3: CASSFRDRGTDTQYF; J: TRBJ2-3; V: TRBV5-4; D: TRBD1; size: many
DNA: TGTGCCAGCAGTCCAAGAAATCTAGCGGTCTACACCGGGGAGCTGTTTTTT; CDR3: CASSPRNLAVYTGELFF; J: TRBJ2-2; V: TRBV28; D: TRBD2; size: many
DNA: TGCAGCGTTGGGGGCGGACAGGGATCCTACGAGCAGTACTTC; CDR3: CSVGGGQGSYEQYF; J: TRBJ2-7; V: TRBV29-1; D: TRBD1; size: few
DNA: TGTGCCACCAGTGATGCTCAGACAGGGGACACTGAAGCTTTCTTT; CDR3: CATSDAQTGDTEAFF; J: TRBJ1-1; V: TRBV24-1; D: TRBD1; size: -
DNA: TGCGCCAGCAGCTTCGGACAGGGCAGTGAAAAACTGTTTTTT; CDR3: CASSFGQGSEKLFF; J: TRBJ1-4; V: TRBV5-1; D: TRBD1; size: few
DNA: TGTGCCAGCACCCTCAGGGGGACCTACGAGCAGTACTTC; CDR3: CASTLRGTYEQYF; J: TRBJ2-7; V: TRBV7-2; D: TRBD1; size: few
DNA: TGTGCCAGCAGCTTAGCGACAGGGTACAATGAGCAGTTCTTC; CDR3: CASSLATGYNEQFF; J: TRBJ2-1; V: TRBV11-2; D: TRBD1; size: few
DNA: TGTGCAAGTCGCTTAGGGACAGGGGAAGTGCAGCCCCAGCATTTT; CDR3: CASRLGTGEVQPQHF; J: TRBJ1-5; V: TRBV12-2; D: -; size: many
DNA: TGTGCCAGCAGCCCCGGACAGGGGGTAATCACTGAAGCTTTCTTT; CDR3: CASSPGQGVITEAFF; J: TRBJ1-1; V: TRBV5-4; D: TRBD1; size: -
DNA: TGCGCCAGCTCGCACCCTAGCGCTAGCACAGATACGCAGTATTTT; CDR3: CASSHPSASTDTQYF; J: TRBJ2-3; V: TRBV5-1; D: -; size: few
DNA: TGCAGCTACAAGGGGGGGACGGAGACCTACAATGAGCAGTTCTTC; CDR3: CSYKGGTETYNEQFF; J: TRBJ2-1; V: TRBV29-1; D: -; size: few
DNA: TGTGCCAGCCGCACGGGGGGCAATGAGCAGTTCTTC; CDR3: CASRTGGNEQFF; J: TRBJ2-1; V: TRBV2; D: TRBD2; size: few
DNA: TGTGCCAGCAGTAGACAGTTGGGTTATTACGAGCAGTACTTC; CDR3: CASSRQLGYYEQYF; J: TRBJ2-7; V: TRBV6-6; D: -; size: -
DNA: TGTGCCAGCAGTTTAACGGGTCGGAATCAGCCCCAGCATTTT; CDR3: CASSLTGRNQPQHF; J: TRBJ1-5; V: TRBV28; D: -; size: many
DNA: TGCAGCGTTGCTACAGCGGATCAGCCCCAGCATTTT; CDR3: CSVATADQPQHF; J: TRBJ1-5; V: TRBV29-1; D: -; size: -
DNA: TGTGCCAGCAGTTTATTGGACAGAATAAACAATGAGCAGTTCTTC; CDR3: CASSLLDRINNEQFF; J: TRBJ2-1; V: TRBV28; D: -; size: -
DNA: TGTGCCAGCAGCTTAGGACCGGCCCAAGAGACCCAGTACTTC; CDR3: CASSLGPAQETQYF; J: TRBJ2-5; V: TRBV7-6; D: -; size: few
DNA: TGCAGCGTTACCACCCAGGGGGGAATAAAGCACGAGCAGTACTTC; CDR3: CSVTTQGGIKHEQYF; J: TRBJ2-7; V: TRBV29-1; D: -; size: -
DNA: TGTGCCAGCAGCAATCTTCTAGGGGGTGGCGATAGTGAGCAGTTCTTC; CDR3: CASSNLLGGGDSEQFF; J: TRBJ2-1; V: TRBV7-9; D: -; size: few
DNA: TGCAGCGCGACAGTAGGGAACACTGAAGCTTTCTTT; CDR3: CSATVGNTEAFF; J: TRBJ1-1; V: TRBV29-1; D: -; size: -
DNA: TGTGCCAGCACCAAGCAGCCTCGGGTCCGAAACTTTGAAGCTTTCTTT; CDR3: CASTKQPRVRNFEAFF; J: TRBJ1-1; V: TRBV28; D: -; size: -
DNA: TGCAGCGTTAGGGCCGCCGAGCAGTTCTTC; CDR3: CSVRAAEQFF; J: TRBJ2-1; V: TRBV29-1; D: -; size: few
DNA: TGTGCCAGCAGAGACCCGGGACAGGGTAGTACAGATACGCAGTATTTT; CDR3: CASRDPGQGSTDTQYF; J: TRBJ2-3; V: TRBV12-3/TRBV12-4; D: TRBD1; size: many